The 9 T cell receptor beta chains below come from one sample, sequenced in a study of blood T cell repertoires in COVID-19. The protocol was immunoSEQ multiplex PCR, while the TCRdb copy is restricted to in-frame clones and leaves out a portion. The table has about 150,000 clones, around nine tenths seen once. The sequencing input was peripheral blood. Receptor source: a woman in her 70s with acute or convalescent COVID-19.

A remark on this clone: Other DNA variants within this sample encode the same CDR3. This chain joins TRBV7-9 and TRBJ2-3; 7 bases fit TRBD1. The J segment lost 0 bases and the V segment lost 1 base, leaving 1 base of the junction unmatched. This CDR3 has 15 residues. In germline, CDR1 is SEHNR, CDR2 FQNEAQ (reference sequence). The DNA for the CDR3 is TGTGCCAGCAGCTTAGACAGGGGCAGCACAGATACGCAGTATTTT. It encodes CASSLDRGSTDTQYF.

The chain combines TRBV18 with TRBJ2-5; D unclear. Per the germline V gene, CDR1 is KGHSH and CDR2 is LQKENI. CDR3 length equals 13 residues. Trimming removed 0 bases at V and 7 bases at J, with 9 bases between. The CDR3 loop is CASSPPELGTQYF. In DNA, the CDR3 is TGTGCCAGCTCACCACCGGAGCTTGGGACCCAGTACTTC.

CDR3 protein: CASSYTGQGAYNEQFF. In nucleotides, the CDR3 is TGTGCCAGCAGTTATACCGGACAGGGGGCCTACAATGAGCAGTTCTTC. The chain uses TRBV6-5 and TRBJ2-1; 10 positions match TRBD1. Germline CDR1 is MNHEY and CDR2 is SVGAGI. There are 16 residues in the CDR3. V lost 3 bases and J lost 2; bases outside the gene matches: 4.

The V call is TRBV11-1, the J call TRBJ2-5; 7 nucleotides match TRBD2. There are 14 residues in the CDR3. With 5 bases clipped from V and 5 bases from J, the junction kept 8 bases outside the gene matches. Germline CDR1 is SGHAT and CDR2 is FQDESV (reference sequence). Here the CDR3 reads CASSPMWGGETQYF. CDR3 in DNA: TGTGCCAGCAGCCCGATGTGGGGGGGGGAGACCCAGTACTTC.

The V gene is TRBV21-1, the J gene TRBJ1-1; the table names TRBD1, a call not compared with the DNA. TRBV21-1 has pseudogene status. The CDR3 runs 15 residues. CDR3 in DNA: TGTGCCAGCAGCCCCCACAGGGTGATAGCAGCTGAAGCTTTCTTT. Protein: CASSPHRVIAAEAFF.

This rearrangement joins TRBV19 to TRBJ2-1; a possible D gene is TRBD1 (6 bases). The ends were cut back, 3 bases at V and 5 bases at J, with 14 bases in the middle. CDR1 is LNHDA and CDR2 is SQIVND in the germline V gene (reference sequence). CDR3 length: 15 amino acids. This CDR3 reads CASSMFTGWNNEQFF. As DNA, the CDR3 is TGTGCCAGTAGTATGTTTACAGGGTGGAACAATGAGCAGTTCTTC.

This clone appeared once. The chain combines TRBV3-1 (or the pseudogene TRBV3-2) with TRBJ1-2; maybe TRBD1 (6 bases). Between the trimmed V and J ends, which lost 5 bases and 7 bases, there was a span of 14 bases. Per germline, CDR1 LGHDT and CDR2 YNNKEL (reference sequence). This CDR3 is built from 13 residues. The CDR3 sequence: CASSATQGSGYTF. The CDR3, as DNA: TGTGCCAGCAGCGCTACACAGGGATCTGGCTACACCTTC.

CDR3 coding DNA: TGCAGCACGAAGGACAGGGTCGTGATGAACACTGAAGCTTTCTTT. This gives the protein CSTKDRVVMNTEAFF. This rearrangement joins TRBV29-1 to TRBJ1-1, with 8 bases that match TRBD1. Germline assignment: CDR1 SQVTM and CDR2 ANQGSEA. The CDR3 extends over 15 amino acids. V dropped 8 bases and J dropped 0; count of bases not matched to a gene: 11.

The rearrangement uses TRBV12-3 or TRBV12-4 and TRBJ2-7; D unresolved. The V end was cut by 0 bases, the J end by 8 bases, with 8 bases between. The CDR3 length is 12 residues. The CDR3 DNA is TGTGCCAGCAGTTTAGCGCGCCTAAAGCAGTACTTC. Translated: CASSLARLKQYF.